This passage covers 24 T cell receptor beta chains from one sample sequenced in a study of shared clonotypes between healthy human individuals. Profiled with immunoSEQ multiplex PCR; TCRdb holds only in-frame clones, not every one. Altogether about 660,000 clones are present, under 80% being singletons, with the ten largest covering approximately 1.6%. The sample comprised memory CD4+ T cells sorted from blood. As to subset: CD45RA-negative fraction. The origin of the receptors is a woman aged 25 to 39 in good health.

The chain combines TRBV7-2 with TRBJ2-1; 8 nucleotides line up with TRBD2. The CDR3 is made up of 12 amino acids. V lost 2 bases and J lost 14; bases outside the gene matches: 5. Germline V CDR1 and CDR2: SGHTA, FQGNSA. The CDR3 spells CASSLWAGGEFF. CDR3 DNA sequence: TGTGCCAGCAGCTTATGGGCGGGAGGTGAGTTCTTC.

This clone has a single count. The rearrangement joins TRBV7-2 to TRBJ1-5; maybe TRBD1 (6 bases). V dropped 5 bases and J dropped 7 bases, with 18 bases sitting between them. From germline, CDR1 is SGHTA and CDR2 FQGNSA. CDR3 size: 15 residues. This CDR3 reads CASSPGAGVRQPQHF. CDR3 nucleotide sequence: TGTGCCAGCAGCCCAGGGGCGGGGGTACGGCAGCCCCAGCATTTT.

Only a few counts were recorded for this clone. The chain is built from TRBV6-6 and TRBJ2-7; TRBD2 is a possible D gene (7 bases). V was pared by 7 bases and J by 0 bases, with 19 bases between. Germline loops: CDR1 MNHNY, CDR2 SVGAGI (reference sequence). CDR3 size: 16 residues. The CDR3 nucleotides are TGTGCCAGCAATACGGGGGGACACGGTGACTCCTACGAGCAGTACTTC. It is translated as CASNTGGHGDSYEQYF.

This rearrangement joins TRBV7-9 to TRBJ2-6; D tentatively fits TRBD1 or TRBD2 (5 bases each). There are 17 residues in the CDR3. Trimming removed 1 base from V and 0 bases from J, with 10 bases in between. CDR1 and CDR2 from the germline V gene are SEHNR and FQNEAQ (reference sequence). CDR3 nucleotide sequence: TGTGCCAGCAGCTTAGACCGGGGCCACTCTGGGGCCAACGTCCTGACTTTC. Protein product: CASSLDRGHSGANVLTF.

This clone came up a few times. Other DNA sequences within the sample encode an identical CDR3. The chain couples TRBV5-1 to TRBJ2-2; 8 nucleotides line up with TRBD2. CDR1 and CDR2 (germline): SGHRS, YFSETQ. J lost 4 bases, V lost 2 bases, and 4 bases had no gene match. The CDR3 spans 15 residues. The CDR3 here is CASSFSGGVTGELFF. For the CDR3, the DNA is TGCGCCAGCAGCTTTTCGGGAGGGGTCACCGGGGAGCTGTTTTTT.

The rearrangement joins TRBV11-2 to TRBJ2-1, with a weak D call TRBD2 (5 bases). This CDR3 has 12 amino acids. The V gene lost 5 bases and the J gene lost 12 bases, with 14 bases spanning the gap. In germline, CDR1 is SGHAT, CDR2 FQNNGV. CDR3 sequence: CASSPDSARQFF. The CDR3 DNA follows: TGTGCCAGCAGCCCGGACTCAGCGCGGCAGTTCTTC.

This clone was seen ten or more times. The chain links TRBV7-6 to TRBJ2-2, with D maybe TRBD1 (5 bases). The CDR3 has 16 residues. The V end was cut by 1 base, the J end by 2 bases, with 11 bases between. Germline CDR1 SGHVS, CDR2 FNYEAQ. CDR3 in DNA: TGTGCCAGCAGCTTAGTAGGGGCTGGAAACACCGGGGAGCTGTTTTTT. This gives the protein CASSLVGAGNTGELFF.

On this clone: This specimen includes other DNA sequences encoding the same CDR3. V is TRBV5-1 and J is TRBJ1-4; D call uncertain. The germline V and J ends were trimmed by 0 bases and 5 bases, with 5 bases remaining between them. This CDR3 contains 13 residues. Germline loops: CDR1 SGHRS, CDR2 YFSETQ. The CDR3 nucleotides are TGCGCCAGCAGCTTGGACAGAAATGAAAAACTGTTTTTT. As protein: CASSLDRNEKLFF. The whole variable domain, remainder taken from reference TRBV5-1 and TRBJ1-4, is KAGVTQTPRYLIKTRGQQVTLSCSPISGHRSVSWYQQTPGQGLQFLFEYFSETQRNKGNFPGRFSGRQFSNSRSEMNVSTLELGDSALYLCASSLDRNEKLFFGSGTQLSVL.

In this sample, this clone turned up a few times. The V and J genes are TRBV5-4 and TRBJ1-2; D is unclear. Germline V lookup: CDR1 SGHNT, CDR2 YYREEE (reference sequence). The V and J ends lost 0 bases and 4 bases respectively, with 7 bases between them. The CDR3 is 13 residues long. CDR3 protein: CASSLDSFYGYTF. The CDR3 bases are TGTGCCAGCAGCTTGGACAGTTTCTATGGCTACACCTTC. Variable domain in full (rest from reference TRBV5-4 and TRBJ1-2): ETGVTQSPTHLIKTRGQQVTLRCSSQSGHNTVSWYQQALGQGPQFIFQYYREEENGRGNFPPRFSGLQFPNYSSELNVNALELDDSALYLCASSLDSFYGYTFGSGTRLTVV.

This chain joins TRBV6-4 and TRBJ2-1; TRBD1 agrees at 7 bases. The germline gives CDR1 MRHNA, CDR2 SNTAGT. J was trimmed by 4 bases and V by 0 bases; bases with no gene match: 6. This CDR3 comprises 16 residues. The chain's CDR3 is CASSDSGRGSYNEQFF. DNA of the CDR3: TGTGCCAGCAGTGACTCGGGCAGGGGGTCATACAATGAGCAGTTCTTC.

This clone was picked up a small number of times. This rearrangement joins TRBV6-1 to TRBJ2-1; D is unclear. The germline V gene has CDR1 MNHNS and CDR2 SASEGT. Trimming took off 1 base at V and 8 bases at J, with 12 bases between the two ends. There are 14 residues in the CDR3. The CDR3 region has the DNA TGTGCCAGCAGTGAAGACGGAAGGGCCTATGAGCAGTTCTTC. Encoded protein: CASSEDGRAYEQFF.

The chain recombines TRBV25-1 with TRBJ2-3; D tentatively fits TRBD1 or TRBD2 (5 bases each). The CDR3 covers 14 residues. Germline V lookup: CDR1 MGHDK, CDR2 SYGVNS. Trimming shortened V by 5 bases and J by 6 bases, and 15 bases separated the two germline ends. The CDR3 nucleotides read TGTGCCAGCAGTCCTTCGGGGCGTCTGGATACGCAGTATTTT. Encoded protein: CASSPSGRLDTQYF.

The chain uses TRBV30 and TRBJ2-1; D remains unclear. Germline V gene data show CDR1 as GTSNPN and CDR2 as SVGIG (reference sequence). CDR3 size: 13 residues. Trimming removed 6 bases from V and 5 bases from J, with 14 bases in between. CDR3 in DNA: TGTGCCTGCCAAATAAACAGTAACAATGAGCAGTTCTTC. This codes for CACQINSNNEQFF.

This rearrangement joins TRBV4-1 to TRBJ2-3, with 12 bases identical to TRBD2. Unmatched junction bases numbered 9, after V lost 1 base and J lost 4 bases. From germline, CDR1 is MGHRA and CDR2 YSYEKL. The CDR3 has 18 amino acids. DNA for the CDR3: TGCGCCAGCAGCCAAGCCGCTATGACTAGCGGGAGCGCAGATACGCAGTATTTT. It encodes CASSQAAMTSGSADTQYF.

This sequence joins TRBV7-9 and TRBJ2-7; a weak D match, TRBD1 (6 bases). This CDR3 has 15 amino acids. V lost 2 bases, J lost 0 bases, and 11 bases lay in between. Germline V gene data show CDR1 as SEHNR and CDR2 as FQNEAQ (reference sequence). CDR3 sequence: CASSLLRQASYEQYF. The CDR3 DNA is TGTGCCAGCAGCTTACTCCGACAGGCCTCCTACGAGCAGTACTTC. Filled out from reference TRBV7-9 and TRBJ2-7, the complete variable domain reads DTGVSQNPRHKITKRGQNVTFRCDPISEHNRLYWYRQTLGQGPEFLTYFQNEAQLEKSRLLSDRFSAERPKGSFSTLEIQRTEQGDSAMYLCASSLLRQASYEQYFGPGTRLTVT.

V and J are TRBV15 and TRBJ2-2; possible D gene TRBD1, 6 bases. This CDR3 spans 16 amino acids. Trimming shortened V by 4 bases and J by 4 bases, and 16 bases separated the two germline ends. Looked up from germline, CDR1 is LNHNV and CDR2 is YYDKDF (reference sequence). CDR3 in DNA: TGTGCCACCAGCACACGGACAGACCCGGGCACCGGGGAGCTGTTTTTT. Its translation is CATSTRTDPGTGELFF.

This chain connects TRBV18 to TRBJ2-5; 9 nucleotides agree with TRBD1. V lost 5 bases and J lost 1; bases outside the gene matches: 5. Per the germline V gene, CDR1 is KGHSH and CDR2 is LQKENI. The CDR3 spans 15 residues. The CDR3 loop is CASSTGTGSQETQYF. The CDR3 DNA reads TGTGCCAGCTCAACCGGGACAGGGAGCCAAGAGACCCAGTACTTC.

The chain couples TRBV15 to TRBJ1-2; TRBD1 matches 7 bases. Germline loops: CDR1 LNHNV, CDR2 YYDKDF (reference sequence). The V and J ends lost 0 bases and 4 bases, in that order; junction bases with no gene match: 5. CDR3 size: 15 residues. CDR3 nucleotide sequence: TGTGCCACCAGCAGAGAACAGGGGTTGAGCTATGGCTACACCTTC. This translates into CATSREQGLSYGYTF.

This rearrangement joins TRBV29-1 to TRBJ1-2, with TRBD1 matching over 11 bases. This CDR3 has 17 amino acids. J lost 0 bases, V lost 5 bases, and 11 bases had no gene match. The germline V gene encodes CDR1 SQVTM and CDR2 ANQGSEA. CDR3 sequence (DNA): TGCAGCGTTCCCGCCGGGACAGGGGGGTCAGCTAACTATGGCTACACCTTC. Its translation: CSVPAGTGGSANYGYTF.

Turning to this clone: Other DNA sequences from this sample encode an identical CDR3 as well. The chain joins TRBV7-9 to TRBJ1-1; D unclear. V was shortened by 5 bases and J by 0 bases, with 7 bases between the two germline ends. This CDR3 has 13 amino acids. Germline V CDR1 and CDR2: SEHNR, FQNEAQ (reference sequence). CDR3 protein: CASSLEMNTEAFF. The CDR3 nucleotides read TGTGCCAGCAGCCTTGAGATGAACACTGAAGCTTTCTTT.

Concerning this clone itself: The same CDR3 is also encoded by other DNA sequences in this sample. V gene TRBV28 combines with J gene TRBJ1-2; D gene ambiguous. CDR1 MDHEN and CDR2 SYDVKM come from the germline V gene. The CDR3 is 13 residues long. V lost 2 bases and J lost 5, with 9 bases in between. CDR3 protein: CASSLGGLYGYTF. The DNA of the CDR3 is TGTGCCAGCAGTTTAGGAGGATTATATGGCTACACCTTC.

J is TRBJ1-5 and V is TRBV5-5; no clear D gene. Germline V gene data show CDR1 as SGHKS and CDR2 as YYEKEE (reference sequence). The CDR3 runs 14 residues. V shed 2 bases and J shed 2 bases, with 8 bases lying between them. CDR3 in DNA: TGTGCCAGCAGCTTTGAGTCGGGCAATCAGCCCCAGCATTTT. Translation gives CASSFESGNQPQHF.

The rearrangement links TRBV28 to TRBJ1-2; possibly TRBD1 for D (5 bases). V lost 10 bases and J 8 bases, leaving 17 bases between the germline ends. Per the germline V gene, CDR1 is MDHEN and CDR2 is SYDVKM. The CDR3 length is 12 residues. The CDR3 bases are TGTGCCACCGGCGAGGGGACTAAGGGCTACACCTTC. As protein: CATGEGTKGYTF.

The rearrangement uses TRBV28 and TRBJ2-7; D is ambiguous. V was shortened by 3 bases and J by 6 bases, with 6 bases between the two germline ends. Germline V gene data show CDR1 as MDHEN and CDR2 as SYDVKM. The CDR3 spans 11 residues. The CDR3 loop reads CASSFRIEQYF. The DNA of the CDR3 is TGTGCCAGCAGTTTCAGAATCGAGCAGTACTTC.